This T cell receptor beta chain was captured in a study of CDR3 diversity in severe acne. TCRdb reanalysed the PCR reads using MiXCR and keeps one entry per CDR3 protein. This sample yields tens of thousands of distinct CDR3 sequences, of which 45% to 60% are seen a single time; about 13% belongs to the top ten. CDR1 and CDR2 (germline): SGHTS, YDEGEE. V was cut by 4 bases and J by 4 bases, with 10 bases left in between. The CDR3 runs to 13 residues. This clonotype is judged medium-sized (0.01 to 0.1%). This chain connects TRBV5-8 to TRBJ2-3; D is uncertain. This TCR was sampled from a male donor in good health, without acne. The sequencing input was blood. CDR3 sequence: CASSPDFADTQYF. The CDR3 nucleotides read TGTGCCAGCAGCCCCGATTTCGCAGATACGCAGTATTTT.